The clone carrying this T cell receptor (beta chain) was seen a handful of times. The antigen is not known. The data stem from a study of metastatic and nonmetastatic thyroid tumors. Across the whole study: Comparison of repertoires was carried out across blood and tumor or nodule tissue from malignant and benign thyroid patients.

Nobody among the patients had been given any treatment before thyroid surgery. Between the trimmed V and J ends, which lost 7 bases and 11 bases, there was a span of 20 bases. CDR3 length: 13 residues. CDR1 and CDR2 from the germline V gene are SNHLY and FYNNEI. Overall study results and limits: Within blood and tumor, benign nodules reportedly had significantly lower TCR beta diversity than malignant thyroid tumors did.

TCRdb re-called clones from the PCR reads using MiXCR. This sample has about 92,000 clones; approximately 15% occur once, and the top ten carry about 3.6%. The sequenced material came from blood. The clonotype comes from a female donor with papillary thyroid cancer or a benign thyroid nodule (not recorded which). Some clones in this sample may be carry-over from other donors' samples. The chain combines TRBV2 with TRBJ1-1; no clear D gene. Here the CDR3 reads CASTPEEGLWAFF. The DNA for the CDR3 is TGTGCCAGCACCCCTGAAGAGGGCTTGTGGGCTTTCTTT.